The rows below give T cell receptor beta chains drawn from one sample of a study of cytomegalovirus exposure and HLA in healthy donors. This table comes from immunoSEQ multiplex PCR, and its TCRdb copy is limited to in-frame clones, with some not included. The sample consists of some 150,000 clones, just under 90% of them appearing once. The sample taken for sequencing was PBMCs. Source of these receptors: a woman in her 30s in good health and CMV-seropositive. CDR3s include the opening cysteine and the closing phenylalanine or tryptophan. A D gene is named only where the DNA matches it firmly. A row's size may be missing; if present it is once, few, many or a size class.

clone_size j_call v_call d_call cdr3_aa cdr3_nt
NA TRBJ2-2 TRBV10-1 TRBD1 CASSEGTGAGELFF TGCGCCAGCAGTGAAGGGACAGGGGCCGGGGAGCTGTTTTTT
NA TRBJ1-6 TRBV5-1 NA CASSFWGPGGSPLHF TGCGCCAGCAGCTTTTGGGGCCCGGGCGGCTCACCCCTCCACTTT
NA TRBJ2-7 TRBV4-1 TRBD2 CASSQEGEGEQYF TGCGCCAGCAGCCAAGAAGGGGAGGGCGAGCAGTACTTC
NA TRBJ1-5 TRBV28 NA CASSPGIGGGNQPQHF TGTGCCAGCAGTCCTGGAATAGGGGGGGGAAATCAGCCCCAGCATTTT
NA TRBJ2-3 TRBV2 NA CASSSQGTDTQYF TGTGCCAGCAGTTCCCAGGGTACAGATACGCAGTATTTT
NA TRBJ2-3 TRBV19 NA CASSLGTISTDTQYF TGTGCCAGTAGCTTGGGGACAATTAGCACAGATACGCAGTATTTT
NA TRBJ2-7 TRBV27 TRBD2 CASSPGGIPTEQYF TGTGCCAGCAGCCCGGGGGGGATACCTACTGAGCAGTACTTC
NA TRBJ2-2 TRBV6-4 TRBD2 CASSDSASGWNTGELFF TGTGCCAGCAGTGACTCGGCTAGCGGGTGGAACACCGGGGAGCTGTTTTTT
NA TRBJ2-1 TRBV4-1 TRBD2 CASSQRGLAESSYNEQFF TGCGCCAGCAGCCAAAGGGGACTAGCGGAGAGCTCCTACAATGAGCAGTTCTTC
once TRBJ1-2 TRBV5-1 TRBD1 CASSSSDRALSYGYTF TGCGCCAGCAGCTCGTCCGACAGGGCCTTAAGCTATGGCTACACCTTC
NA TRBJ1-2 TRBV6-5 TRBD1 CASSPTTGRLGYTF TGTGCCAGCAGTCCGACGACAGGGCGCCTCGGCTACACCTTC
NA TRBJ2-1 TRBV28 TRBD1 CASKQNRGAEIYNEQFF TGTGCCAGCAAACAAAACAGGGGAGCGGAAATTTACAATGAGCAGTTCTTC
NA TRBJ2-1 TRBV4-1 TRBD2 CASSLQETSGWTGQFF TGCGCCAGCAGTCTCCAGGAAACTAGCGGGTGGACGGGGCAGTTCTTC
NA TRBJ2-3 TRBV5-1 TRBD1 CASSFFGQGIDTQYF TGCGCCAGCAGCTTTTTTGGACAGGGGATAGATACGCAGTATTTT
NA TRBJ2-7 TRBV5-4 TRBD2 CASSWGSASGSYEQYF TGTGCCAGCAGCTGGGGGTCGGCTAGCGGCTCCTACGAGCAGTACTTC
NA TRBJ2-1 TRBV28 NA CATTRGSPNEQFF TGTGCCACAACCCGAGGTTCCCCCAATGAGCAGTTCTTC
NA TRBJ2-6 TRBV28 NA CASRYSGANVLTF TGTGCCAGCAGGTACTCTGGGGCCAACGTCCTGACTTTC
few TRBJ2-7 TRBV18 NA CASSAILGGGDYEQYF TGTGCCAGCTCAGCGATTTTGGGGGGGGGCGACTACGAGCAGTACTTC
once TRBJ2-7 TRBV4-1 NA CASSRGSGAYEQYF TGCGCCAGCAGCCGCGGATCGGGGGCCTACGAGCAGTACTTC
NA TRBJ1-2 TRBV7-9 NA CASSRLRVPGYTF TGTGCCAGCAGCCGACTCAGGGTCCCTGGCTACACCTTC
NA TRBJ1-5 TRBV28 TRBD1 CASRIDRGRPQHF TGTGCCAGCAGGATCGACAGGGGTCGGCCCCAGCATTTT
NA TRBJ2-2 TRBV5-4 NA CASSAGLIVGPNTGELFF TGTGCCAGCAGCGCAGGATTGATAGTAGGCCCGAACACCGGGGAGCTGTTTTTT
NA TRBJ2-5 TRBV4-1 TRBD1 CASSQDAGGAFETQYF TGCGCCAGCAGCCAAGATGCAGGGGGCGCATTCGAGACCCAGTACTTC
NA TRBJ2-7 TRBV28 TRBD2 CASSSSGRYEQYF TGTGCCAGCAGTAGCAGCGGGAGGTACGAGCAGTACTTC
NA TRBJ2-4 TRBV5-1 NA CASSPQSPPGNIQYF TGCGCCAGCAGCCCTCAAAGCCCCCCTGGAAACATTCAGTACTTC
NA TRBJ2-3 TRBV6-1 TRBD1 CASLPGQGTDTQYF TGTGCCAGCCTCCCGGGACAGGGCACAGATACGCAGTATTTT
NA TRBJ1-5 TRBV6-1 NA CASSESAGDQPQHF TGTGCCAGCAGTGAATCGGCAGGCGATCAGCCCCAGCATTTT
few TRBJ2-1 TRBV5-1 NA CASSWDPVWGHRRVQFF TGCGCCAGCAGCTGGGACCCCGTGTGGGGACACCGCAGGGTGCAGTTCTTC
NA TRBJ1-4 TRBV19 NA CASSFTGIVEKLFF TGTGCCAGTAGTTTCACAGGGATAGTTGAAAAACTGTTTTTT
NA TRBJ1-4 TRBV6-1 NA CASTKGGSDEKLFF TGTGCCAGCACTAAGGGGGGGTCGGATGAAAAACTGTTTTTT
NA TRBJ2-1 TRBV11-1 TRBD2 CASSLLAGGNYNEQFF TGTGCCAGCAGCTTACTAGCGGGAGGTAATTACAATGAGCAGTTCTTC
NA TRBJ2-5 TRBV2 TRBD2 CASRLTSGGQETQYF TGTGCCAGCAGACTCACTAGCGGGGGACAAGAGACCCAGTACTTC
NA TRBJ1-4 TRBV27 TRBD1 CASSGTANEKLFF TGTGCCAGCAGCGGGACAGCTAATGAAAAACTGTTTTTT
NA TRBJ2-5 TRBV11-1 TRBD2 CASSLNSGGAEETQYF TGTGCCAGCAGCTTAAATAGCGGGGGGGCCGAAGAGACCCAGTACTTC
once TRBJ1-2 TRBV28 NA CASTWQGPFRGYTF TGTGCCAGCACGTGGCAGGGCCCGTTTCGAGGCTACACCTTC
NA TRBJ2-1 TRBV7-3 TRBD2 CASSWGTSGPYNEQFF TGTGCCAGCAGCTGGGGGACTAGCGGTCCCTACAATGAGCAGTTCTTC
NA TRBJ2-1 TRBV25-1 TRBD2 CASSDPRSGDYNEQFF TGTGCCAGCAGCGATCCCAGAAGCGGGGACTACAATGAGCAGTTCTTC
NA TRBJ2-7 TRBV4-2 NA CASSQDRTYEQYF TGTGCCAGCAGCCAAGACAGGACCTACGAGCAGTACTTC
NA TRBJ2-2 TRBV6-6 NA CASSPFGGNTGELFF TGTGCCAGCAGTCCTTTCGGAGGGAACACCGGGGAGCTGTTTTTT
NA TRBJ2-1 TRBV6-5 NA CASSYSGQGYNEQFF TGTGCCAGCAGTTACTCTGGGCAGGGGTACAATGAGCAGTTCTTC
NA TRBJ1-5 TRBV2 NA CASSVLNQPQHF TGTGCCAGCAGTGTGTTAAATCAGCCCCAGCATTTT
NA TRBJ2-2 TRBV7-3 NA CASSLTLRAEAGELFF TGTGCCAGCAGCTTAACGTTACGGGCGGAGGCCGGGGAGCTGTTTTTT
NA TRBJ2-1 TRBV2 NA CASSENPQGSYNEQFF TGTGCCAGCAGTGAAAATCCCCAGGGTTCATACAATGAGCAGTTCTTC
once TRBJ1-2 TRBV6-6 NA CASSYNSQDGYTF TGTGCCAGCAGTTACAACTCCCAGGATGGCTACACCTTC
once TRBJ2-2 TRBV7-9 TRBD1 CASSLGRQGAAGELFF TGTGCCAGCAGCTTAGGAAGACAGGGGGCCGCCGGGGAGCTGTTTTTT